This T cell receptor (beta chain) was captured by sequencing in a study of a mutant IDH1 vaccine in newly diagnosed glioma. Overall study context: Averaging around 40 years of age, treated patients were approximately 60% male and approximately 38% female.

Trimming left V 8 bases short and J 1 base short, with 15 bases between. The length of the CDR3 is 15 residues. CDR1 and CDR2 from the germline V gene are LNHDA and SQIVND (reference sequence). Time point in this sample: baseline, week 1 (first vaccination visit). Treatment in this sample: pre-vaccination baseline after standard-of-care therapy. Assay: immunoSEQ multiplex PCR; the TCRdb copy retains only in-frame clones and omits some. Here the sample spans about 20,000 clones, 70% to 85% being singletons. The sequence came from a man aged 40-50 years with glioma. The sample here was PBMCs, taken from a glioma patient treated with radiotherapy, temozolomide or both. This sequence joins TRBV19 and TRBJ1-5, with TRBD1 as a possible D gene (5 bases). CDR3: CASHSISGSNQPQHF. In DNA, the CDR3 is TGTGCCAGTCACTCAATATCAGGGAGCAATCAGCCCCAGCATTTT.